The clone carrying this T cell receptor beta chain showed up many times. Its antigen is as yet unknown. These data originate in a study of CD8 T cells in ankylosing spondylitis. Study findings and constraints: Reportedly, significant enrichment of disease-linked clones occurred in matched ankylosing spondylitis synovial fluid.

CDR3 length: 17 amino acids. The germline CDR1 and CDR2 sequences are SGHDN and FVKESK. The V end lost 6 bases, the J end lost 3 bases, and 22 bases lay between the germline ends. TCRdb re-derived calls from the 5' RACE reads in MiXCR, one entry per CDR3 protein. Of over 150,000 distinct CDR3 sequences in the sample, around a sixth were seen once. This chain joins TRBV14 and TRBJ2-3; D is perhaps TRBD2 (6 bases). This TCR was recovered from a male donor between 5 and 29 years old with ankylosing spondylitis or in good health (not recorded which). Sequencing used blood, either unsorted or a sorted T cell fraction (not recorded which). The CDR3 nucleotides read TGTGCCAGCAGTCAAAACGCGGTAGCGGACGGGACAGATACGCAGTATTTT. Its protein is CASSQNAVADGTDTQYF.